A selection of T cell receptor beta chains follows, all from one sample in a study of OX40 agonist ivuxolimab in advanced cancers. Some clones are missing from TCRdb's copy, which holds only in-frame ones; the method was immunoSEQ multiplex PCR. Of thousands of clones in the sample, 66% were seen once. The sequencing used CD4+ or CD8+ T cells sorted from blood, collected in a trial of the OX40 agonist ivuxolimab. Every receptor here comes from an adult with an advanced solid tumor such as melanoma, head and neck, liver or kidney cancer. Both conserved end residues are part of each CDR3. Each record gives: J gene, D gene, CDR3 length, V gene, clone size, CDR3 protein, CDR3 DNA. D genes are given only for firm matches. Size is stated for part of the rows, as once, few or many counts, or as a class when the clone is expanded.

TRBJ2-7,NA,14,TRBV9,NA,CASSVDSKPREQYF,TGTGCCAGCAGCGTAGACTCAAAGCCCCGCGAGCAGTACTTC
TRBJ1-2,NA,15,TRBV4-1,NA,CASSQGPIGSYGYTF,TGCGCCAGCAGCCAAGGCCCCATCGGGAGCTATGGCTACACCTTC
TRBJ2-1,NA,16,TRBV11-2,NA,CASSPGGQISYNEQFF,TGTGCCAGCAGCCCAGGCGGACAGATCTCCTACAATGAGCAGTTCTTC
TRBJ2-7,NA,13,TRBV7-9,NA,CASTWTAQDEQYF,TGTGCCAGCACCTGGACCGCCCAAGACGAGCAGTACTTC
TRBJ2-2,NA,12,TRBV13,NA,CASSFTTGELFF,TGTGCCAGCAGCTTTACGACAGGGGAGCTGTTTTTT
TRBJ2-1,NA,13,TRBV14,NA,CASSQVLVAEQFF,TGTGCCAGCAGCCAAGTTCTGGTGGCTGAGCAGTTCTTC
TRBJ2-7,NA,14,TRBV6-1,NA,CASSFAFSSYEQYF,TGTGCCAGCAGTTTCGCGTTCTCCTCCTACGAGCAGTACTTC
TRBJ2-1,TRBD2,16,TRBV28,NA,CASSFLTSGSWYEQFF,TGTGCCAGCAGTTTCCTAACTAGCGGGAGTTGGTATGAGCAGTTCTTC
TRBJ2-1,NA,15,TRBV2,NA,CASSEVVARSDEQFF,TGTGCCAGCAGTGAGGTGGTAGCCCGCTCGGATGAGCAGTTCTTC
TRBJ1-1,NA,15,TRBV6-6,NA,CASSPQTLSYTEAFF,TGTGCCAGCAGCCCACAAACCTTAAGTTACACTGAAGCTTTCTTT
TRBJ2-3,NA,15,TRBV28,NA,CASSLMGFSTDTQYF,TGTGCCAGCAGTTTGATGGGATTTAGTACAGATACGCAGTATTTT
TRBJ2-3,NA,14,TRBV5-4,few,CASSSEQGTDTQYF,TGTGCCAGCAGCTCCGAACAGGGCACAGATACGCAGTATTTT
TRBJ1-2,NA,14,TRBV25-1,many,CASSDGSSYYGYTF,TGTGCCAGCAGTGACGGGTCCAGCTACTATGGCTACACCTTC
TRBJ1-4,NA,18,TRBV28,NA,CASSYGGTHYATNEKLFF,TGTGCCAGCAGTTATGGAGGGACCCACTACGCAACTAATGAAAAACTGTTTTTT
TRBJ2-7,TRBD1,15,TRBV13,NA,CASSGEGQSSYEQYF,TGTGCCAGCAGCGGAGAGGGACAGAGCTCCTACGAGCAGTACTTC
TRBJ1-5,NA,13,TRBV6-5,NA,CASSQGLGQPQHF,TGTGCCAGCAGCCAGGGCCTAGGTCAGCCCCAGCATTTT
TRBJ2-7,NA,13,TRBV7-9,medium-sized,CASSSARSGEQYF,TGTGCCAGCAGCTCGGCGAGGTCTGGCGAGCAGTACTTC
TRBJ2-1,TRBD2,12,TRBV6-5,NA,CASRTSGSKQFF,TGTGCCAGCAGGACTAGCGGGAGCAAGCAGTTCTTC
TRBJ1-1,NA,15,TRBV6-4,NA,CASTSKQPGNTEAFF,TGTGCCAGCACCTCAAAGCAGCCGGGGAACACTGAAGCTTTCTTT
TRBJ2-1,TRBD2,15,TRBV6-1,few,CASSEEGLAGGEQFF,TGTGCCAGCAGTGAAGAGGGACTAGCGGGAGGTGAGCAGTTCTTC
TRBJ2-6,NA,17,TRBV10-1,NA,CASSLMDAQSRANVLTF,TGCGCCAGCAGTTTAATGGACGCACAAAGTCGGGCCAACGTCCTGACTTTC
TRBJ1-3,NA,13,TRBV7-9,NA,CASSLALENTIYF,TGTGCCAGCAGCTTAGCTTTGGAAAACACCATATATTTT
TRBJ2-2,NA,17,TRBV25-1,many,CASSQSEGYWITGELFF,TGTGCCAGCAGTCAATCGGAAGGTTATTGGATCACCGGGGAGCTGTTTTTT
TRBJ2-1,TRBD2,16,TRBV10-3,NA,CAISGVAGGHLNEQFF,TGTGCCATCAGTGGAGTTGCGGGAGGCCACCTCAATGAGCAGTTCTTC
TRBJ2-1,TRBD2,16,TRBV5-4,NA,CASSFGLAGGTDEQFF,TGTGCCAGCAGCTTCGGGCTAGCGGGAGGGACGGACGAGCAGTTCTTC
TRBJ2-7,TRBD2,18,TRBV2,NA,CASSVSGTSGLISYEQYF,TGTGCCAGCAGTGTCTCCGGGACTAGCGGGCTCATCTCCTACGAGCAGTACTTC
TRBJ2-1,TRBD1,15,TRBV7-9,NA,CASSLGRTGYNEQFF,TGTGCCAGCAGCTTAGGGAGGACAGGGTACAATGAGCAGTTCTTC
TRBJ2-6,NA,15,TRBV21-1,NA,CALDRSSHGANVLTF,TGTGCTCTAGACAGGAGTTCTCATGGGGCCAACGTCCTGACTTTC
TRBJ2-2,NA,16,TRBV25-1,NA,CASSPAGSEGHGELFF,TGTGCCAGCAGTCCCGCGGGATCGGAAGGGCACGGGGAGCTGTTTTTT
TRBJ1-2,NA,13,TRBV10-3,few,CAIRDTGHYGYTF,TGTGCCATCAGGGACACCGGCCACTATGGCTACACCTTC
TRBJ2-1,TRBD2,15,TRBV18,few,CASSPRTSGYNEQFF,TGTGCCAGCTCACCCCGGACTAGCGGTTACAATGAGCAGTTCTTC
TRBJ1-1,TRBD1,15,TRBV7-3,NA,CASSPTGGLNTEAFF,TGTGCCAGCAGCCCGACAGGGGGTCTGAACACTGAAGCTTTCTTT
TRBJ2-3,NA,15,TRBV7-8,NA,CASSLYSGGTDTQYF,TGTGCCAGCAGCTTATATTCCGGGGGCACAGATACGCAGTATTTT
TRBJ2-1,TRBD2,15,TRBV27,once,CASSSSMASGRVPFF,TGTGCCAGCAGTTCCTCGATGGCTAGCGGGAGGGTCCCGTTCTTC
TRBJ1-2,NA,13,TRBV27,NA,CASSFANRGGYTF,TGTGCCAGCAGTTTTGCGAACCGGGGTGGCTACACCTTC
TRBJ2-5,TRBD2,15,TRBV27,NA,CASSLLAGGQETQYF,TGTGCCAGCAGTTTATTAGCGGGGGGACAAGAGACCCAGTACTTC
TRBJ1-6,TRBD1,15,TRBV6-5,NA,CASSLRDRYNSPLHF,TGTGCCAGCAGTCTCCGGGACAGATATAATTCACCCCTCCACTTT
TRBJ2-1,NA,15,TRBV4-1,NA,CASSQEGGPYNEQFF,TGCGCCAGCAGCCAAGAAGGAGGTCCCTACAATGAGCAGTTCTTC
TRBJ2-1,TRBD2,15,TRBV6-1,few,CASSENEREENEQFF,TGTGCCAGCAGTGAAAATGAGCGGGAGGAGAATGAGCAGTTCTTC
TRBJ2-5,TRBD2,16,TRBV9,few,CASSDSLSGISETQYF,TGTGCCAGCAGCGATAGTCTAAGCGGGATTTCAGAGACCCAGTACTTC
TRBJ1-5,NA,16,TRBV7-8,NA,CASSSRTTYSNQPQHF,TGTGCCAGCAGCTCGCGGACAACCTATAGCAATCAGCCCCAGCATTTT